This T cell receptor (beta chain) was captured by sequencing in a study of cytomegalovirus exposure and HLA in healthy donors. In the case of this clone: Its antigen remains unidentified.

V lost 4 bases and J lost 4; bases outside the gene matches: 5. The CDR3 sequence is 15 residues long. Study-level points and caveats: A later analysis found common viral pathogens apparently linked to several of the most significant clusters. According to the study, around 150 TCR beta chains were cytomegalovirus-associated.

The donors gave bone marrow, and they were healthy. Donors sampled were nominally healthy, though unrecorded immune exposures were likely. Vbeta (60) and Jbeta (13) primers were used in the PCR. Assay: immunoSEQ multiplex PCR; the TCRdb copy retains only in-frame clones and omits some. Among some 200,000 clones, roughly 91% were seen once, and the ten largest hold roughly 1%. The source material was PBMCs. This clonotype originated in a woman between 18 and 30 years old in good health and CMV-seronegative. This rearrangement joins TRBV5-3 to TRBJ2-7, with TRBD2 matching over 13 bases. TRBV5-3 is reported as an ORF; its role is uncertain. The CDR3 here is CARSLGLAGRYEQYF. In nucleotides, the CDR3 is TGTGCCAGAAGCCTGGGACTAGCGGGGCGTTACGAGCAGTACTTC.